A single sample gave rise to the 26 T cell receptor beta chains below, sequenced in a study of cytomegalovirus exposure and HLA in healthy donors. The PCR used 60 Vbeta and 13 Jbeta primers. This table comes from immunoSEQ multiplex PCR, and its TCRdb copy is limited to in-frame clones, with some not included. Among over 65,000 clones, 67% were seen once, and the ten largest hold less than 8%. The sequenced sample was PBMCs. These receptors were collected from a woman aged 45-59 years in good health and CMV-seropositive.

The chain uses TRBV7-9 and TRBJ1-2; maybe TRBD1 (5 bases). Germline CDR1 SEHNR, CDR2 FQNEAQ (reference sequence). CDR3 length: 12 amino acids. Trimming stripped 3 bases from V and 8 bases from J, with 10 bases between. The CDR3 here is CASSFQAGGYTF. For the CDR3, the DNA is TGTGCCAGCAGCTTCCAGGCAGGGGGCTACACCTTC.

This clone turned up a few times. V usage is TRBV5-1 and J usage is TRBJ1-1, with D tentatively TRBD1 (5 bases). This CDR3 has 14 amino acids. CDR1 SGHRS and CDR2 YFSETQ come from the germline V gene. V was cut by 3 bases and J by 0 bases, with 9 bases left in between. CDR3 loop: CASSSDNLNTEAFF. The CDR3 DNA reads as TGCGCCAGCAGCTCGGACAATCTGAACACTGAAGCTTTCTTT.

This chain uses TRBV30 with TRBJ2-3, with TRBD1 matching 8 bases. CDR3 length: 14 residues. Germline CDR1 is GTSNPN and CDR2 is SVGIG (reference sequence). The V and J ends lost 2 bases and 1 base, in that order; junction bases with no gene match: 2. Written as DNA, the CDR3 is TGTGCCTGGAGTCGGACAGGGCGCACAGATACGCAGTATTTT. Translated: CAWSRTGRTDTQYF.

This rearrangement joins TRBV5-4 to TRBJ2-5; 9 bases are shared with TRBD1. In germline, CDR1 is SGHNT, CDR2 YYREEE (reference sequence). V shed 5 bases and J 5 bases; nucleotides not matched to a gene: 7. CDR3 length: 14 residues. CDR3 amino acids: CASRRDRESETQYF. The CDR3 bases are TGTGCCAGCAGACGGGACAGGGAGTCGGAGACCCAGTACTTC.

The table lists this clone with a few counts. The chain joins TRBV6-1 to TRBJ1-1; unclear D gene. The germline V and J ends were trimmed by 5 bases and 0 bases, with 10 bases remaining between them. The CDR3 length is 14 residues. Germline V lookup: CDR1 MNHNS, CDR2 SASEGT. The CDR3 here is CASSPGVMNTEAFF. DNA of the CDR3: TGTGCCAGCAGTCCCGGGGTTATGAACACTGAAGCTTTCTTT.

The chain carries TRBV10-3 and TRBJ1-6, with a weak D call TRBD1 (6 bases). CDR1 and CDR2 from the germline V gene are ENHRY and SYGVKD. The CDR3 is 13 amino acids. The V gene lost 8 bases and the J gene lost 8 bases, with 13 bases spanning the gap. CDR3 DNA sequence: TGTGCCATCCAGGGGTTGTGGGATTCACCCCTCCACTTT. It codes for CAIQGLWDSPLHF.

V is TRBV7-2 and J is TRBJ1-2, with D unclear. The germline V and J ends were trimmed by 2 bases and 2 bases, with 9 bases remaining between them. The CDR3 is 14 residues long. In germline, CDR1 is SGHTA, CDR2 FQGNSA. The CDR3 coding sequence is TGTGCCAGCAGCTTAACCACTGAAAACTATGGCTACACCTTC. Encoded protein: CASSLTTENYGYTF.

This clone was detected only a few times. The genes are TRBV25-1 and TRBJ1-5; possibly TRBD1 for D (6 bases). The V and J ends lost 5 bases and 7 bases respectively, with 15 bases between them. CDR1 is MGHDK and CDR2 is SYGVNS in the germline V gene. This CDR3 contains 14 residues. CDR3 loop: CASSPPGQRQPQHF. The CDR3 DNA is TGTGCCAGCAGTCCTCCGGGACAACGGCAGCCCCAGCATTTT.

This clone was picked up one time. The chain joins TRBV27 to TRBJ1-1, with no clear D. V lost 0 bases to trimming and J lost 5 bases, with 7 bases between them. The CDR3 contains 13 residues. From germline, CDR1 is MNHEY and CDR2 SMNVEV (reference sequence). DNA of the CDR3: TGTGCCAGCAGTTTATCAGGGAGGACTGAAGCTTTCTTT. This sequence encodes CASSLSGRTEAFF.

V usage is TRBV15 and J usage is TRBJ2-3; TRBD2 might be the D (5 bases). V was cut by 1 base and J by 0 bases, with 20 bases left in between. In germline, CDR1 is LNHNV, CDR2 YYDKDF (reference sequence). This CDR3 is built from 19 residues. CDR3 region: CATSRGPAALVISTDTQYF. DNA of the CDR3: TGTGCCACCAGCAGAGGCCCAGCGGCTCTCGTTATTAGCACAGATACGCAGTATTTT.

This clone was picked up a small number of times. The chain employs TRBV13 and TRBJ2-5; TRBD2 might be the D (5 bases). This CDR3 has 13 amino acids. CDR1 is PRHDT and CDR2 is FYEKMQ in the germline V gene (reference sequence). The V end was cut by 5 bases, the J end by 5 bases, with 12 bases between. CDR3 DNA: TGTGCCAGCAGCCCACCCGGGGTGGAGACCCAGTACTTC. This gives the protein CASSPPGVETQYF.

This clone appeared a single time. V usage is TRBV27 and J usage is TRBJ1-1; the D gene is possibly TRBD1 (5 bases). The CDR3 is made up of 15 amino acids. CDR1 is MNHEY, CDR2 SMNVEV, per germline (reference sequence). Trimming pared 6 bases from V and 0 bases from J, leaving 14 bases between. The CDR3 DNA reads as TGTGCCAGCAGGAGAAGACAGTCGATGAACACTGAAGCTTTCTTT. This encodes CASRRRQSMNTEAFF.

The CDR3 here is CASSRQGLGNIQYF. The CDR3 DNA reads TGTGCCAGCAGCCGACAGGGGTTGGGGAACATTCAGTACTTC. The chain employs TRBV7-9 and TRBJ2-4, with 8 bases fitting TRBD1. With 5 bases clipped from V and 7 bases from J, the junction kept 7 bases outside the gene matches. This CDR3 is built from 14 residues. In germline, CDR1 is SEHNR, CDR2 FQNEAQ (reference sequence).

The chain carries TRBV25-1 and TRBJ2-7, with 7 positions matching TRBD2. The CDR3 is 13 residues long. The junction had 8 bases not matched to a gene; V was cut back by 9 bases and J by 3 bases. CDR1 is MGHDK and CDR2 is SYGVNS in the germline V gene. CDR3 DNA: TGTGCCAGTTCTGAGCGGGGTAGCTACGAGCAGTACTTC. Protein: CASSERGSYEQYF.

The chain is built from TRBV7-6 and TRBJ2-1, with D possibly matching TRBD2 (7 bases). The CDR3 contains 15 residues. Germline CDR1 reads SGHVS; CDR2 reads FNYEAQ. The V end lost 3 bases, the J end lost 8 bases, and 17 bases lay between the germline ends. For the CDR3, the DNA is TGTGCCAGCAGCTTTTTCAGGGGACGGGAGGATGAGCAGTTCTTC. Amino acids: CASSFFRGREDEQFF. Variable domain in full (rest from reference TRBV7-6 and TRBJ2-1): GAGVSQSPRYKVTKRGQDVALRCDPISGHVSLYWYRQALGQGPEFLTYFNYEAQQDKSGLPNDRFSAERPEGSISTLTIQRTEQRDSAMYRCASSFFRGREDEQFFGPGTRLTVL.

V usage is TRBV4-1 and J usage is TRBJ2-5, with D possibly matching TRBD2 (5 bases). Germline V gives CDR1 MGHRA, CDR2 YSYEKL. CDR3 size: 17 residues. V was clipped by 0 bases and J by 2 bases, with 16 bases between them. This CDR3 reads CASSQDIQGSGQETQYF. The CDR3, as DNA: TGCGCCAGCAGCCAAGATATACAAGGGAGTGGGCAAGAGACCCAGTACTTC.

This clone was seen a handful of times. The CDR3: CASSLGLSETNTEAFF. The CDR3 coding sequence is TGTGCCAGCAGCTTAGGCCTCAGCGAAACGAACACTGAAGCTTTCTTT. V gene TRBV13 combines with J gene TRBJ1-1; D remains unclear. V lost 0 bases, J lost 1 base, and 12 bases lay in between. This CDR3 is built from 16 residues. Per germline, CDR1 PRHDT and CDR2 FYEKMQ (reference sequence).

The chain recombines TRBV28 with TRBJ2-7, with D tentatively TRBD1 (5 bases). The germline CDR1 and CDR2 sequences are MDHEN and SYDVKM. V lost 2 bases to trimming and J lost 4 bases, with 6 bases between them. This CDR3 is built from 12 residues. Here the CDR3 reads CASSLRGYEQYV. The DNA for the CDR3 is TGTGCCAGCAGTTTAAGGGGTTACGAGCAGTACGTC.

In DNA, the CDR3 is TGTGCCAGCAGCTCTCAGGACTTACGAGAGACCCAGTACTTC. Translating gives CASSSQDLRETQYF. The rearrangement joins TRBV5-5 to TRBJ2-5; tentatively, D is TRBD2 (5 bases). Trimming shortened V by 3 bases and J by 4 bases, and 13 bases separated the two germline ends. CDR3 length: 14 amino acids. Germline lookup yields CDR1 SGHKS and CDR2 YYEKEE (reference sequence). The complete variable domain, with remaining parts taken from reference TRBV5-5 and TRBJ2-5, reads DAGVTQSPTHLIKTRGQQVTLRCSPISGHKSVSWYQQVLGQGPQFIFQYYEKEERGRGNFPDRFSARQFPNYSSELNVNALLLGDSALYLCASSSQDLRETQYFGPGTRLLVL.

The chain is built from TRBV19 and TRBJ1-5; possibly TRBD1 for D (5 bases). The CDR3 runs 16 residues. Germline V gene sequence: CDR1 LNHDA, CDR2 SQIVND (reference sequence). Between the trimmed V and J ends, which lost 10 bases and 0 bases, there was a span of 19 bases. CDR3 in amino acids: CATRGRPGLSNQPQHF. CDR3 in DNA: TGTGCCACCCGGGGGAGACCCGGTCTTAGCAATCAGCCCCAGCATTTT. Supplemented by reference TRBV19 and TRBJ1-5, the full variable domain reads DGGITQSPKYLFRKEGQNVTLSCEQNLNHDAMYWYRQDPGQGLRLIYYSQIVNDFQKGDIAEGYSVSREKKESFPLTVTSAQKNPTAFYLCATRGRPGLSNQPQHFGDGTRLSIL.

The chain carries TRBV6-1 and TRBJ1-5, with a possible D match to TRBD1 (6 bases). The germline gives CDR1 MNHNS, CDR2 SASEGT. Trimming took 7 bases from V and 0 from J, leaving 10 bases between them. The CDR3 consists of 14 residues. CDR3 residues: CASTQGDSNQPQHF. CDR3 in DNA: TGTGCCAGCACACAGGGTGATAGCAATCAGCCCCAGCATTTT.

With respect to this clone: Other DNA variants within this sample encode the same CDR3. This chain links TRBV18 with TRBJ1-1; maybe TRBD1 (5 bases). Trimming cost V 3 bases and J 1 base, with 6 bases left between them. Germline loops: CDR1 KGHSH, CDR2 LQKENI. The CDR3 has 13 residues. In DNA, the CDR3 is TGTGCCAGCTCACCGGGGCAGAACACTGAAGCTTTCTTT. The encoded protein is CASSPGQNTEAFF.

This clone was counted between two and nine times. CDR3 residues: CASSLAGSGNTIYF. The DNA for the CDR3 is TGTGCCAGCAGCTTGGCGGGTTCTGGAAACACCATATATTTT. This sequence joins TRBV5-4 and TRBJ1-3; D remains unclear. The CDR3 consists of 14 residues. CDR1 and CDR2 from the germline V gene are SGHNT and YYREEE (reference sequence). V dropped 0 bases and J dropped 1 base, with 5 bases sitting between them.

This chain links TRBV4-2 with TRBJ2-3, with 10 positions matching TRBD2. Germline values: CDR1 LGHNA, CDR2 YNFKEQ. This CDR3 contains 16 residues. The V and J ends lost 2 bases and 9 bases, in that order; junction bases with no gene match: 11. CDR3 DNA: TGTGCCAGCAGCCAAAAAAGCGGGACTAGCGAAACCACGCAGTATTTT. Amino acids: CASSQKSGTSETTQYF.

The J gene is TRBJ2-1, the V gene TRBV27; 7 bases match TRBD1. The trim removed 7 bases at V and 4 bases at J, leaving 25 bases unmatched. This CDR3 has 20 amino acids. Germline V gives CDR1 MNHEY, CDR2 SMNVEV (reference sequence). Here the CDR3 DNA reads TGTGCCAGCACCCACAAGTACGGGACAGATCTTGTATTTCGGTACAATGAGCAGTTCTTC. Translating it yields CASTHKYGTDLVFRYNEQFF.

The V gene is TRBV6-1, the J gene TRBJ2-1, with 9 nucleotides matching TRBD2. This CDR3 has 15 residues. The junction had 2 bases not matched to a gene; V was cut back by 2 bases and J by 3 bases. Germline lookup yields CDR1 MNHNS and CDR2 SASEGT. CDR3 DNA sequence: TGTGCCAGCAGTGAAAGCGGGGGGTACTACAATGAGCAGTTCTTC. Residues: CASSESGGYYNEQFF.